This TCR beta chain comes out of a study of blood T cell repertoires in COVID-19. Study details: COVID-19 samples, acute and convalescent, were from the United States, Italy and Spain. The analysed material was cDNA or gDNA that came from T cells, B-cell-depleted T cells, or PBMCs.

The CDR3 is made up of 12 amino acids. Per germline, CDR1 GTSNPN and CDR2 SVGIG (reference sequence). Trimming pared 3 bases from V and 5 bases from J, leaving 7 bases between. How the authors handled the data: The assay estimated nucleated cells by amplifying reference gene primers. TCRdb's table, derived via immunoSEQ multiplex PCR, lists solely in-frame clones and lacks some. Clone size and V and J calls were adopted from that table, with D and trimming inferred from the DNA. This sample has roughly 300,000 clones, with around 87% found just once. The V call is TRBV30, the J call TRBJ2-2, with TRBD2 as a possible D gene (6 bases). This receptor was obtained from a woman aged 40 to 55 who had recovered from COVID-19. Sequenced: peripheral blood. The CDR3 DNA reads TGTGCCTGGAGCGGGGGAACCGGGGAGCTGTTTTTT. Translated, it gives CAWSGGTGELFF.